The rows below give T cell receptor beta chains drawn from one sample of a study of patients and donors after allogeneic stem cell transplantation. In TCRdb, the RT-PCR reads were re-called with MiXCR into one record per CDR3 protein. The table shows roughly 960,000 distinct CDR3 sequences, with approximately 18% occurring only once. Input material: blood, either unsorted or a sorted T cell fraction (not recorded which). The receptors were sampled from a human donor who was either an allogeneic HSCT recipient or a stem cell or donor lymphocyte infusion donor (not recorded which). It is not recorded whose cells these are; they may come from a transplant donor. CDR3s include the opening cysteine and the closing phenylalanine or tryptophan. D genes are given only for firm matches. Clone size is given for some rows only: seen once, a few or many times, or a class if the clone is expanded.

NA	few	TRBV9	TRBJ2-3	CASSPQPGTDTQYF	TGTGCCAGCAGCCCCCAGCCAGGGACAGATACGCAGTATTTT
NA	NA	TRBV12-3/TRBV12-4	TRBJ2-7	CASSLRGHRSSYEQYF	TGTGCCAGCAGTTTAAGGGGCCATAGGAGCTCCTACGAGCAGTACTTC
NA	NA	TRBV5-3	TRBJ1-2	CASSLGGGEDGYTF	TGTGCCAGCAGCCTGGGAGGGGGAGAGGATGGCTACACCTTC
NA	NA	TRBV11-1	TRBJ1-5	CASSLVTLAEGTSNQPQHF	TGTGCCAGCAGCTTAGTGACCCTAGCAGAGGGGACAAGCAATCAGCCCCAGCATTTT
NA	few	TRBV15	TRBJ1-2	CATSVGDHYGYTF	TGTGCCACCAGCGTAGGGGACCACTATGGCTACACCTTC
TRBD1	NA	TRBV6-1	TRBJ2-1	CASADRDYNEQFF	TGTGCCAGCGCGGACAGGGACTACAATGAGCAGTTCTTC
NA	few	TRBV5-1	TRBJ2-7	CASSFGRTYEQYF	TGCGCCAGCAGCTTTGGGCGAACCTACGAGCAGTACTTC
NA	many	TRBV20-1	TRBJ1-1	CSARPENTEAFF	TGCAGTGCTAGACCAGAGAACACTGAAGCTTTCTTT
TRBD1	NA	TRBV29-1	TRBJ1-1	CSVERQGIRTEAFF	TGCAGCGTTGAAAGACAGGGAATTAGGACTGAAGCTTTCTTT
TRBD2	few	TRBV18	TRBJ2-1	CASSPTLAGAGNEQFF	TGTGCCAGCTCACCTACCTTAGCGGGAGCTGGCAATGAGCAGTTCTTC
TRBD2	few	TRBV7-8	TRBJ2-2	CASTAGDKNTGELFF	TGTGCCAGCACAGCGGGAGATAAGAACACCGGGGAGCTGTTTTTT
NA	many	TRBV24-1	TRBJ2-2	CATSDGLLDTGELFF	TGTGCCACCAGTGATGGACTACTCGACACCGGGGAGCTGTTTTTT
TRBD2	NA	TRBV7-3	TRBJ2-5	CASSPPGGGQTQYF	TGTGCCAGCAGCCCCCCTGGGGGGGGTCAGACCCAGTACTTC
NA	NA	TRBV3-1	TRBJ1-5	CASSQDSTNQPQHF	TGTGCCAGCAGCCAAGACAGTACGAATCAGCCCCAGCATTTT
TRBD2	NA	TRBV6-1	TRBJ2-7	CASRIKTSATRPGQYF	TGTGCCAGCAGGATTAAAACTAGCGCGACCCGCCCGGGGCAGTACTTC
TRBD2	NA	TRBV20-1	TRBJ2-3	CSARDLGLAESINTDTQYF	TGCAGTGCTAGAGATCTGGGACTAGCGGAGAGTATCAACACAGATACGCAGTATTTT
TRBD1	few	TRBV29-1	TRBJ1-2	CSVVWDRVLSYGYTF	TGCAGCGTTGTTTGGGACAGGGTTTTATCCTATGGCTACACCTTC
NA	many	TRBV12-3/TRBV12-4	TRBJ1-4	CASSFESNEKLFF	TGTGCCAGCAGTTTCGAGAGTAATGAAAAACTGTTTTTT
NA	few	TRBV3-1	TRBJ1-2	CASSQDSGYGYTF	TGTGCCAGCAGCCAAGATTCCGGCTATGGCTACACCTTC
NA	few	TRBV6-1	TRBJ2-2	CASALTALFPGELFF	TGTGCCAGCGCCCTTACTGCGCTCTTTCCCGGGGAGCTGTTTTTT
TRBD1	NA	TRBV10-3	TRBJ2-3	CAISERGQGARADTQYF	TGTGCCATCAGTGAGAGGGGACAGGGGGCGCGGGCAGATACGCAGTATTTT
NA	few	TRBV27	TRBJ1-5	CASSSALGPQHF	TGTGCCAGCAGTTCGGCCCTAGGGCCCCAGCATTTT
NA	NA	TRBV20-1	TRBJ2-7	CSARDLTYEQYF	TGCAGTGCTAGAGATTTGACCTACGAGCAGTACTTC
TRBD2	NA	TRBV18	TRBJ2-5	CASSPPRGIETQYF	TGTGCCAGCTCACCACCGCGGGGGATAGAGACCCAGTACTTC
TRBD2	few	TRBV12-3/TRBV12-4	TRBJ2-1	CASSLSRSGGALYHEQFF	TGTGCCAGCAGTTTGTCGAGGTCGGGAGGGGCTTTATACCATGAGCAGTTCTTC
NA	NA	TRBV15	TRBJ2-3	CATSRRGDTQYF	TGTGCCACCAGCAGGAGGGGAGATACGCAGTATTTT
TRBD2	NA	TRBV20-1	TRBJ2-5	CSATTSTVQETQYF	TGCAGTGCTACGACTAGCACCGTTCAAGAGACCCAGTACTTC
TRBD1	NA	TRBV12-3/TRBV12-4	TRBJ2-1	CASSPGTGGGSYNEQFF	TGTGCCAGCAGTCCCGGGACAGGGGGTGGTTCCTACAATGAGCAGTTCTTC
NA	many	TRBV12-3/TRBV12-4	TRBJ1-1	CASSATWNTEAFF	TGTGCCAGCAGTGCTACCTGGAACACTGAAGCTTTCTTT
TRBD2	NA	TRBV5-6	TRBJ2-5	CASSPNSGGPFFQETQYF	TGTGCCAGCAGCCCGAATAGCGGGGGGCCCTTTTTCCAAGAGACCCAGTACTTC
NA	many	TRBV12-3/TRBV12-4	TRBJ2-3	CASTGTTDTQYF	TGTGCCAGCACCGGCACGACAGATACGCAGTATTTT
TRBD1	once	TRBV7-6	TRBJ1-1	CASSLTSGQGANTEAFF	TGTGCCAGCAGCCTTACATCGGGACAGGGGGCCAACACTGAAGCTTTCTTT
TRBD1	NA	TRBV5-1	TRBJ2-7	CASSRSGTGFSYEQYF	TGCGCCAGCAGCAGATCCGGGACAGGGTTCTCCTACGAGCAGTACTTC
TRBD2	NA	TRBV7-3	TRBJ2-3	CASSSEPGLITDTQYF	TGTGCCAGCAGCTCGGAACCGGGACTAATCACAGATACGCAGTATTTT
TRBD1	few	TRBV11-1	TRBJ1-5	CASSLATPGQGGHQPQHF	TGTGCCAGCAGCTTAGCTACCCCGGGACAGGGTGGTCATCAGCCCCAGCATTTT
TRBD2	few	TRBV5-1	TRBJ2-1	CASSAGLAGQYNEQFF	TGCGCCAGCAGCGCGGGACTAGCGGGACAATACAATGAGCAGTTCTTC
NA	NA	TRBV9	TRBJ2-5	CASSVMGAETQYF	TGTGCCAGCAGCGTAATGGGGGCAGAGACCCAGTACTTC
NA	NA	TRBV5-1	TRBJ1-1	CASSPRTNTEAFF	TGCGCCAGCAGCCCGAGGACGAACACTGAAGCTTTCTTT
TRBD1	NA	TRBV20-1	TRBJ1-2	CSARVDREAGYTF	TGCAGTGCTAGAGTGGACAGGGAGGCTGGCTACACCTTC
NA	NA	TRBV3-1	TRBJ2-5	CASSQRGRAQETQYF	TGTGCCAGCAGCCAAAGGGGCAGGGCGCAAGAGACCCAGTACTTC
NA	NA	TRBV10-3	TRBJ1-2	CAISYNSYGYTF	TGTGCCATCAGTTATAACAGCTATGGCTACACCTTC
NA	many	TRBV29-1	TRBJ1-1	CSVDGIGGLVTEAFF	TGCAGCGTTGATGGAATAGGGGGGCTAGTCACTGAAGCTTTCTTT
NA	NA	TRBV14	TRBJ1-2	CASSQSGGDFRRNHGYTF	TGTGCCAGCAGCCAAAGTGGGGGGGATTTCCGGAGAAACCATGGCTACACCTTC
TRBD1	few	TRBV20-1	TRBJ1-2	CSARERDRGLHGYTF	TGCAGTGCTAGGGAACGGGACAGGGGGCTTCATGGCTACACCTTC
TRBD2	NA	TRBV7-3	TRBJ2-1	CASSLRNPGGTSNEQFF	TGTGCCAGCAGCTTAAGAAACCCGGGAGGAACGAGTAATGAGCAGTTCTTC
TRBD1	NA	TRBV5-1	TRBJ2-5	CASKHRRTGAGETQYF	TGCGCCAGCAAACACAGGAGGACAGGGGCGGGGGAGACCCAGTACTTC
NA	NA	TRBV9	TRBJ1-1	CASSEDRENTEAFF	TGTGCCAGCAGCGAGGACAGAGAGAACACTGAAGCTTTCTTT
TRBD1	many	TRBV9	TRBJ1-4	CASSPDGRGDEKLFF	TGTGCCAGCAGCCCGGATGGCAGGGGGGATGAAAAACTGTTTTTT
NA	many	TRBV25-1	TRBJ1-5	CASSESPTDQPQHF	TGTGCCAGCAGTGAAAGTCCGACCGATCAGCCCCAGCATTTT
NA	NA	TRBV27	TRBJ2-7	CASSLSPGSSYEQYF	TGTGCCAGCAGTTTATCGCCCGGGAGCTCCTACGAGCAGTACTTC
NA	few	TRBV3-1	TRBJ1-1	CASSQVRGGSMNTEAFF	TGTGCCAGCAGCCAAGTTCGGGGCGGATCGATGAACACTGAAGCTTTCTTT
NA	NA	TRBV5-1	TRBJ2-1	CASSVETRAYNEQFF	TGCGCCAGCAGCGTAGAGACTAGGGCCTACAATGAGCAGTTCTTC